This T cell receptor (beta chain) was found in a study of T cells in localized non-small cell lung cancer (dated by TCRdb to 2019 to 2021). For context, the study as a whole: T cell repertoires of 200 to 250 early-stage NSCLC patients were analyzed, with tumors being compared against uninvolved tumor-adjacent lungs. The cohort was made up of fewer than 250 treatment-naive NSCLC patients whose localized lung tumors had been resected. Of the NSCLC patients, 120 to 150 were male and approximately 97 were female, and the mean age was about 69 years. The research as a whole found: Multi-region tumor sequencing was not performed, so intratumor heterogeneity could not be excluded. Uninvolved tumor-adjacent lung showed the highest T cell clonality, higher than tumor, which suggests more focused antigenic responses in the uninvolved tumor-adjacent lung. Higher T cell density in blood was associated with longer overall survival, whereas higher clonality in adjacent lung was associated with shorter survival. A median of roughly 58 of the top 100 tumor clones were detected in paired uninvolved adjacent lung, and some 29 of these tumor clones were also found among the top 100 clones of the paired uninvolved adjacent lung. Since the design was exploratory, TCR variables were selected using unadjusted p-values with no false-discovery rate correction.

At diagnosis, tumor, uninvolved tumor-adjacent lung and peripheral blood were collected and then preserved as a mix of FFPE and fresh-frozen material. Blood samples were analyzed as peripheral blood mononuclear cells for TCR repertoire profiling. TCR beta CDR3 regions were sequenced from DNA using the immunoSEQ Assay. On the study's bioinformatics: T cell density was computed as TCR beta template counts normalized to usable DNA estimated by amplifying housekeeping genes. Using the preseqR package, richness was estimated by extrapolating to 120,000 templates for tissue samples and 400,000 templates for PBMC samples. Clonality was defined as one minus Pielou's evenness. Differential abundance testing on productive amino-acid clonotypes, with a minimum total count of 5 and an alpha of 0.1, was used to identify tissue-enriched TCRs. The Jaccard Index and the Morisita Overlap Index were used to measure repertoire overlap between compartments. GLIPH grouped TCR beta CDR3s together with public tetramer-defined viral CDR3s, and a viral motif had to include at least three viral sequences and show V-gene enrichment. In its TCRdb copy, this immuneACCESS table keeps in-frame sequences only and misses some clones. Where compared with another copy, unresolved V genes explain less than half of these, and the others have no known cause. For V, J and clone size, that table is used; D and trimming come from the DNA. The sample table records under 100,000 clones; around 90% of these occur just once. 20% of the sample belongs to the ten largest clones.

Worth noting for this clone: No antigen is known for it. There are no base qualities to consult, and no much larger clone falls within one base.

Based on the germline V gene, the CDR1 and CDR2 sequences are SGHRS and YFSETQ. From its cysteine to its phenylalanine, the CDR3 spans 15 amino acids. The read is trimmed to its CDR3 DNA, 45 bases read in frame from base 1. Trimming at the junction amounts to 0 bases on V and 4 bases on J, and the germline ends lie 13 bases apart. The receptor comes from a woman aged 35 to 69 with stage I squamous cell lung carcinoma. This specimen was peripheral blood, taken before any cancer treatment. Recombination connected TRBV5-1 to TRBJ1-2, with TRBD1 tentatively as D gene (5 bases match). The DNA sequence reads TGCGCCAGCAGCTTGGAAGGCAGGCAGGGCTATGGCTACACCTTC. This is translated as CASSLEGRQGYGYTF.